The rows below give T cell receptor beta chains drawn from one sample of a study of blood T cell repertoires in COVID-19. The assay was immunoSEQ multiplex PCR, and TCRdb's table has in-frame clones only and misses some. The sample consists of more than 150,000 clones, approximately 79% of them appearing once. Sequencing was carried out using peripheral blood. The receptors were sampled from a woman in her 70s with acute or convalescent COVID-19. Both conserved end residues are part of each CDR3. The order of the fields is J gene, D gene, clone size, V gene, CDR3 protein, CDR3 DNA. The D gene is left open where the match is weak. Expanded clones are given a class, and other clones once, few, many or no size at all.

>TRBJ2-5|TRBD1|.|TRBV27
CASSSGQGAGETQYF
TGTGCCAGCAGTTCCGGACAGGGGGCTGGGGAGACCCAGTACTTC
>TRBJ2-2|TRBD1|.|TRBV2
CASRPTGTGDPGELFF
TGTGCCAGCAGGCCTACCGGGACAGGGGATCCCGGGGAGCTGTTTTTT
>TRBJ2-3|.|.|TRBV6-1
CASSEGGQGIPTDTQYF
TGTGCCAGCAGTGAGGGTGGGCAGGGTATCCCCACAGATACGCAGTATTTT
>TRBJ2-2|.|.|TRBV6-2/TRBV6-3
CASSYRRRTNTGELFF
TGTGCCAGCAGTTACCGGAGGCGAACGAACACCGGGGAGCTGTTTTTT
>TRBJ2-2|.|.|TRBV19
CASRSRGAGELFF
TGTGCCAGTAGGAGCAGGGGTGCCGGGGAGCTGTTTTTT
>TRBJ2-3|.|.|TRBV14
CASSQELTADTQYF
TGTGCCAGCAGCCAAGAATTGACAGCAGATACGCAGTATTTT
>TRBJ1-2|.|.|TRBV7-9
CASSLGGRGYTF
TGTGCCAGCAGTCTGGGAGGAAGGGGCTACACCTTC
>TRBJ2-5|.|few|TRBV18
CASSPPASMKTQYF
TGTGCCAGCTCACCACCGGCAAGTATGAAGACCCAGTACTTC
>TRBJ1-6|.|.|TRBV4-2
CASSQVLIQGGMHPSYNSPLHF
TGTGCCAGCAGCCAAGTCTTAATTCAGGGAGGAATGCACCCCTCCTATAATTCACCCCTCCACTTT
>TRBJ2-1|TRBD2|.|TRBV9
CASSPLLAGSSYNEQFF
TGTGCCAGCAGCCCCCTCCTAGCGGGTTCCTCCTACAATGAGCAGTTCTTC
>TRBJ1-3|TRBD1|.|TRBV9
CASSANRGPGNTIYF
TGTGCCAGCAGCGCAAACAGGGGTCCTGGAAACACCATATATTTT
>TRBJ1-1|.|.|TRBV19
CASSISLSTEAFF
TGTGCCAGTAGTATTAGTTTGAGCACTGAAGCTTTCTTT
>TRBJ1-1|.|.|TRBV25-1
CASSRTLDANGAFF
TGTGCCAGCAGCCGAACTCTAGACGCGAACGGAGCTTTCTTT
>TRBJ1-1|.|.|TRBV5-6
CASSLAGLGNTEAFF
TGTGCCAGCAGCTTAGCTGGGCTCGGGAACACTGAAGCTTTCTTT
>TRBJ2-3|TRBD1|.|TRBV5-5
CASRPRWTGGSDTQYF
TGTGCCAGCAGGCCAAGATGGACAGGGGGATCGGATACGCAGTATTTT
>TRBJ2-5|.|.|TRBV5-4
CASSLDQETQYF
TGTGCCAGCAGCCTAGACCAAGAGACCCAGTACTTC
>TRBJ1-5|.|.|TRBV30
CAWSQGDNQPQHF
TGTGCCTGGAGTCAAGGGGACAATCAGCCCCAGCATTTT